Listed below are T cell receptor beta chains from one sample, sequenced in a study of technical replicates of blood from four donors. Assay: immunoSEQ multiplex PCR; the TCRdb copy retains only in-frame clones and omits some. The sample carries about 70,000 clones, roughly 90% recorded once. The sequenced sample consisted of PBMCs. These receptors came from a human donor in good health. Some clones in this sample may be carry-over from other donors' samples. Both conserved end residues are part of each CDR3. A D gene is named only where the DNA matches it firmly. For some rows the clone size is stated as once, few or many, or as a class when expanded; others skip it.

length: 14
J: TRBJ1-6
D: TRBD1
size: -
V: TRBV4-1
CDR3: CASSQPDRGLALHF
DNA: TGCGCCAGCAGCCAACCGGACAGGGGTTTGGCCCTCCACTTT

length: 17
J: TRBJ2-5
D: -
size: -
V: TRBV7-2
CDR3: CASSLVVASGPHKAQYF
DNA: TGTGCCAGCAGCTTAGTCGTGGCAAGCGGGCCCCACAAGGCCCAGTACTTC

length: 16
J: TRBJ2-7
D: TRBD2
size: few
V: TRBV7-9
CDR3: CASSLGGGSVGYEQYF
DNA: TGTGCCAGCAGCTTAGGGGGCGGGAGCGTGGGGTACGAGCAGTACTTC

length: 16
J: TRBJ2-7
D: TRBD2
size: -
V: TRBV19
CDR3: CASSGILAGDSYEQYF
DNA: TGTGCCAGTAGTGGGATCTTAGCGGGAGACTCCTACGAGCAGTACTTC

length: 15
J: TRBJ2-7
D: TRBD2
size: once
V: TRBV6-6
CDR3: CASNPRLAEAYEQYF
DNA: TGTGCCAGCAACCCCAGGCTAGCGGAGGCCTACGAGCAGTACTTC

length: 15
J: TRBJ1-1
D: -
size: -
V: TRBV7-2
CDR3: CASSYSGLPNTEAFF
DNA: TGTGCCAGCAGCTACTCGGGACTCCCGAACACTGAAGCTTTCTTT

length: 14
J: TRBJ1-6
D: TRBD1
size: -
V: TRBV7-9
CDR3: CASSLAQGESPLHF
DNA: TGTGCCAGCAGCTTAGCACAGGGGGAGTCACCCCTCCACTTT

length: 12
J: TRBJ2-1
D: -
size: -
V: TRBV27
CDR3: CASSGTNNEQFF
DNA: TGTGCCAGTAGCGGAACCAACAATGAGCAGTTCTTC

length: 11
J: TRBJ2-3
D: -
size: -
V: TRBV2
CDR3: CASSEYDTQYF
DNA: TGTGCCAGCAGTGAGTATGATACGCAGTATTTT

length: 16
J: TRBJ1-3
D: -
size: -
V: TRBV13
CDR3: CASARAALNSGNTIYF
DNA: TGTGCCAGCGCGAGGGCAGCCCTCAACTCTGGAAACACCATATATTTT

length: 14
J: TRBJ2-4
D: TRBD1
size: -
V: TRBV9
CDR3: CASNPGTGVDIQYF
DNA: TGTGCCAGCAACCCCGGGACAGGGGTGGACATTCAGTACTTC

length: 13
J: TRBJ1-4
D: -
size: -
V: TRBV12-1
CDR3: CASSAGRNEKLFF
DNA: TGTGCCAGTTCGGCGGGACGGAATGAAAAACTGTTTTTT

length: 13
J: TRBJ1-5
D: -
size: -
V: TRBV29-1
CDR3: CSVFSGSNQPQHF
DNA: TGCAGCGTTTTCTCCGGTAGCAATCAGCCCCAGCATTTT

length: 17
J: TRBJ2-2
D: TRBD2
size: -
V: TRBV9
CDR3: CASSSHTTSGNTGELFF
DNA: TGTGCCAGCAGCTCCCACACGACTAGCGGGAACACCGGGGAGCTGTTTTTT

length: 14
J: TRBJ1-5
D: -
size: -
V: TRBV7-8
CDR3: CASSSLDRPEPQHF
DNA: TGTGCCAGCAGCTCCCTCGACAGACCGGAGCCCCAGCATTTT

length: 16
J: TRBJ1-4
D: -
size: once
V: TRBV6-6
CDR3: CASRRDGGDRFEKLFF
DNA: TGTGCCAGCAGGCGAGATGGGGGGGATCGGTTTGAAAAACTGTTTTTT

length: 14
J: TRBJ2-2
D: -
size: -
V: TRBV6-1
CDR3: CASKLASLTGELFF
DNA: TGTGCCAGCAAACTAGCTTCCCTGACCGGGGAGCTGTTTTTT

length: 17
J: TRBJ1-1
D: TRBD1
size: -
V: TRBV10-1
CDR3: CASKSRPRGIMNTEAFF
DNA: TGCGCCAGTAAATCTCGTCCCAGGGGGATCATGAACACTGAAGCTTTCTTT

length: 16
J: TRBJ1-5
D: TRBD1
size: once
V: TRBV4-1
CDR3: CASSLRSGDRGKSQHF
DNA: TGCGCCAGCAGCCTGAGGTCCGGGGACAGGGGTAAATCCCAGCATTTT

length: 14
J: TRBJ2-2
D: TRBD2
size: -
V: TRBV5-8
CDR3: CASSRTRGTGELFF
DNA: TGTGCCAGCAGCCGGACTAGAGGGACCGGGGAGCTGTTTTTT

length: 15
J: TRBJ2-7
D: TRBD1
size: -
V: TRBV6-1
CDR3: CASSERIGGSSEQYF
DNA: TGTGCCAGCAGTGAAAGAATAGGGGGCTCAAGCGAGCAGTACTTC

length: 14
J: TRBJ2-3
D: TRBD2
size: -
V: TRBV5-6
CDR3: CASSLWLAGDTQYF
DNA: TGTGCCAGCAGCTTATGGCTAGCGGGAGATACGCAGTATTTT

length: 18
J: TRBJ2-2
D: -
size: -
V: TRBV4-1
CDR3: CASSQDLSQLVYTGELFF
DNA: TGCGCCAGCAGCCAAGATCTTTCACAGTTAGTATACACCGGGGAGCTGTTTTTT

length: 15
J: TRBJ1-6
D: -
size: -
V: TRBV27
CDR3: CASSLDSTGGSPLHF
DNA: TGTGCCAGCAGTTTAGACAGTACCGGGGGTTCACCCCTCCACTTT

length: 14
J: TRBJ2-7
D: TRBD1
size: -
V: TRBV14
CDR3: CASSYRGLTYEQYF
DNA: TGTGCCAGCAGCTACAGGGGGCTCACCTACGAGCAGTACTTC

length: 15
J: TRBJ1-4
D: -
size: -
V: TRBV10-3
CDR3: CAIRGTGATNEKLFF
DNA: TGTGCCATCAGAGGAACGGGAGCAACTAATGAAAAACTGTTTTTT

length: 16
J: TRBJ1-3
D: -
size: -
V: TRBV9
CDR3: CASSVGGGSTGNTIYF
DNA: TGTGCCAGCAGCGTAGGAGGGGGTTCAACGGGAAACACCATATATTTT

length: 15
J: TRBJ1-2
D: -
size: once
V: TRBV19
CDR3: CASSIHNSGSYGYTF
DNA: TGTGCCAGTAGTATACATAACTCAGGGTCCTATGGCTACACCTTC

length: 13
J: TRBJ2-5
D: TRBD2
size: -
V: TRBV4-1
CDR3: CASSTGGRETQYF
DNA: TGCGCCAGCAGCACCGGGGGGAGGGAGACCCAGTACTTC

length: 16
J: TRBJ2-3
D: TRBD1
size: -
V: TRBV18
CDR3: CASSLSGQGASDTQYF
DNA: TGTGCCAGCTCACTTTCGGGACAGGGGGCCTCAGATACGCAGTATTTT

length: 13
J: TRBJ2-7
D: TRBD2
size: -
V: TRBV6-1
CDR3: CASTGGSLYEQYF
DNA: TGTGCCAGCACCGGGGGGAGCCTATACGAGCAGTACTTC

length: 15
J: TRBJ1-5
D: TRBD1
size: -
V: TRBV6-1
CDR3: CASSERGQGHQPQHF
DNA: TGTGCCAGCAGTGAAAGGGGACAGGGCCATCAGCCCCAGCATTTT

length: 15
J: TRBJ2-3
D: TRBD1
size: -
V: TRBV6-1
CDR3: CASSERDRGTDTQYF
DNA: TGTGCCAGCAGTGAACGGGACAGGGGCACAGATACGCAGTATTTT

length: 14
J: TRBJ2-1
D: TRBD2
size: once
V: TRBV7-3
CDR3: CASSLGGRRNEQFF
DNA: TGTGCCAGCAGCTTAGGCGGGAGGAGGAATGAGCAGTTCTTC

length: 14
J: TRBJ1-6
D: -
size: -
V: TRBV2
CDR3: CASSPSRYQSPLHF
DNA: TGTGCCAGCAGTCCAAGTAGATATCAATCGCCCCTCCACTTT

length: 13
J: TRBJ2-2
D: TRBD1
size: -
V: TRBV12-5
CDR3: CASRAGGTGELFF
DNA: TGTGCTAGTCGGGCAGGGGGCACCGGGGAGCTGTTTTTT

length: 13
J: TRBJ1-1
D: -
size: -
V: TRBV6-1
CDR3: CASSDHMNTEAFF
DNA: TGTGCCAGCAGTGATCACATGAACACTGAAGCTTTCTTT

length: 16
J: TRBJ2-7
D: TRBD2
size: -
V: TRBV5-1
CDR3: CASSSGTSGGAYEQYF
DNA: TGCGCCAGCAGCAGTGGGACTAGCGGGGGGGCCTACGAGCAGTACTTC

length: 13
J: TRBJ1-1
D: -
size: -
V: TRBV18
CDR3: CASLTRRDTEAFF
DNA: TGTGCCAGCCTAACAAGGAGGGACACTGAAGCTTTCTTT

length: 15
J: TRBJ2-7
D: -
size: -
V: TRBV6-1
CDR3: CASIRVRGASYEQYF
DNA: TGTGCCAGCATCAGAGTCAGGGGGGCGTCCTACGAGCAGTACTTC

length: 16
J: TRBJ1-4
D: -
size: -
V: TRBV4-1
CDR3: CASSHHRDTTNEKLFF
DNA: TGCGCCAGCAGCCACCACCGGGACACAACTAATGAAAAACTGTTTTTT

length: 13
J: TRBJ2-7
D: -
size: -
V: TRBV7-6
CDR3: CASSLTSNYEQYF
DNA: TGTGCCAGCAGCTTAACTTCGAACTACGAGCAGTACTTC

length: 15
J: TRBJ2-7
D: TRBD1
size: -
V: TRBV27
CDR3: CASSPNRDRGYEQYF
DNA: TGTGCCAGCAGTCCGAACCGGGACAGGGGATACGAGCAGTACTTC

length: 13
J: TRBJ2-5
D: -
size: -
V: TRBV30
CDR3: CAWSGSDQETQYF
DNA: TGTGCCTGGAGTGGTAGCGACCAAGAGACCCAGTACTTC

length: 15
J: TRBJ2-7
D: -
size: -
V: TRBV4-3
CDR3: CASSQEERGTYEQYF
DNA: TGCGCCAGCAGCCAGGAAGAGCGAGGCACCTACGAGCAGTACTTC

length: 14
J: TRBJ2-2
D: -
size: -
V: TRBV5-1
CDR3: CATRGWVDTGELFF
DNA: TGCGCCACCCGAGGCTGGGTGGACACCGGGGAGCTGTTTTTT

length: 15
J: TRBJ1-5
D: -
size: -
V: TRBV12-5
CDR3: CASGLVQGKYQPQHF
DNA: TGTGCTAGTGGTTTGGTACAGGGAAAGTATCAGCCCCAGCATTTT

length: 14
J: TRBJ2-1
D: TRBD2
size: -
V: TRBV7-9
CDR3: CASSYPGGLGEQFF
DNA: TGTGCCAGCAGCTATCCGGGGGGTTTAGGTGAGCAGTTCTTC

length: 14
J: TRBJ2-7
D: -
size: -
V: TRBV4-1
CDR3: CASSQEGGAYEQYF
DNA: TGCGCCAGCAGCCAAGAGGGGGGAGCCTACGAGCAGTACTTC

length: 13
J: TRBJ2-5
D: TRBD1
size: -
V: TRBV29-1
CDR3: CSVARTGQETQYF
DNA: TGCAGCGTCGCCCGGACAGGACAAGAGACCCAGTACTTC